A single sample is the source of the 23 T cell receptor beta chains below, sequenced in a study of cytomegalovirus exposure and HLA in healthy donors. A multiplex PCR was run with 60 Vbeta primers and 13 Jbeta primers. Generated by immunoSEQ multiplex PCR, the TCRdb table keeps only in-frame clones and is missing some. The data show about 150,000 clones, with 80% seen just once and about 2% held by the top ten. The sample consisted of PBMCs. The receptors here all came from a man younger than 45 in good health and CMV-seronegative.

The genes are TRBV25-1 and TRBJ2-5, with 7 nucleotides matching TRBD1. The end of the DNA is better explained by TRBJ2-7, so the J call may be wrong. The germline V gene has CDR1 MGHDK and CDR2 SYGVNS. The CDR3 length is 13 residues. The CDR3 DNA is TGTGCCAGCTCACTGACAGGGATCGGCGAGCAGTACTTC. It yields the protein CASSLTGIGEQYF.

The CDR3 region is CAISESEGPQETQYF. CDR3 DNA sequence: TGTGCCATCAGTGAGTCGGAGGGGCCCCAAGAGACCCAGTACTTC. This chain uses TRBV10-3 with TRBJ2-5; a possible D gene is TRBD2 (6 bases). This CDR3 contains 15 residues. CDR1 ENHRY and CDR2 SYGVKD come from the germline V gene. V was shortened by 0 bases and J by 1 base, with 9 bases between the two germline ends.

V is TRBV5-8 and J is TRBJ2-5; weak D call: TRBD2 (6 bases). The V end was cut by 4 bases, the J end by 1 base, with 14 bases between. In germline, CDR1 is SGHTS, CDR2 YDEGEE. The CDR3 is 15 residues long. This chain's CDR3 is CASSVPPSVQETQYF. The CDR3 bases are TGTGCCAGCAGCGTTCCCCCTAGCGTCCAAGAGACCCAGTACTTC.

V is TRBV6-6 and J is TRBJ1-1; 7 positions agree with TRBD1. The CDR3 has 14 residues. V lost 6 bases and J lost 6; bases outside the gene matches: 10. Germline-derived CDR1 and CDR2 are MNHNY and SVGAGI (reference sequence). The CDR3 sequence is CASSPSLQGAEAFF. CDR3 nucleotides: TGTGCCAGCAGCCCGTCCCTTCAGGGGGCTGAAGCTTTCTTT.

The CDR3 loop reads CASSLTTANTEAFF. CDR3 DNA: TGTGCCAGCAGCTTAACGACAGCTAACACTGAAGCTTTCTTT. The V call is TRBV7-8, the J call TRBJ1-1; the D gene is possibly TRBD1 (5 bases). Germline V lookup: CDR1 SGHVS, CDR2 FQNEAQ. The CDR3 length is 14 residues. V was clipped by 2 bases and J by 2 bases, with 9 bases between them.

Only a few counts were recorded for this clone. The rearrangement links TRBV19 to TRBJ2-1; no reliable D call. The CDR3 covers 11 residues. Per the germline V gene, CDR1 is LNHDA and CDR2 is SQIVND (reference sequence). V lost 6 bases and J 9 bases, leaving 9 bases between the germline ends. CDR3 loop: CASSRNVEQFF. As DNA, the CDR3 is TGTGCCAGTAGCCGTAATGTTGAGCAGTTCTTC.

This clone was seen once. The genes are TRBV19 and TRBJ2-7, with TRBD2 identical over 7 bases. Germline CDR1 reads LNHDA; CDR2 reads SQIVND (reference sequence). There are 14 residues in the CDR3. Trimming at V came to 7 bases and at J to 6 bases, leaving 12 bases not matched to a gene. The CDR3 DNA follows: TGTGCCAGTACGACCGGGAGGAGATCGAGCGAGCAGTACTTC. Its protein product is CASTTGRRSSEQYF.

This clone has only one observation. As DNA, the CDR3 is TGTGCCAGCAGCTCCCCACGAGGTCAGCGGGATATCAACGAGCAGTACTTC. This translates into CASSSPRGQRDINEQYF. The chain couples TRBV11-2 to TRBJ2-7; the match to TRBD2 covers 7 bases. The CDR3 contains 17 residues. J was trimmed by 5 bases and V by 4 bases; bases with no gene match: 17. Germline V CDR1 and CDR2: SGHAT, FQNNGV.

The chain employs TRBV27 and TRBJ2-3, with D maybe TRBD2 (6 bases). The germline V gene encodes CDR1 MNHEY and CDR2 SMNVEV (reference sequence). This CDR3 is 16 amino acids long. V was trimmed by 6 bases and J by 1 base, leaving 17 bases between them. CDR3 sequence: CASSPAEKRGTDTQYF. The CDR3 DNA is TGTGCCAGCAGCCCGGCCGAGAAGCGGGGCACAGATACGCAGTATTTT.

The table lists this clone with a few counts. This chain connects TRBV30 to TRBJ2-6, with D unresolved. The CDR3 runs 12 residues. The V gene lost 7 bases and the J gene lost 3 bases, with 7 bases spanning the gap. Per germline, CDR1 GTSNPN and CDR2 SVGIG (reference sequence). The CDR3 protein is CASSGGANVLTF. Written as DNA, the CDR3 is TGTGCCTCCTCGGGTGGGGCCAACGTCCTGACTTTC.

The gene calls are TRBV6-5 and TRBJ1-1; 8 positions match TRBD1. There are 15 residues in the CDR3. V gave up 8 bases and J gave up 5 bases; unmatched junction bases: 13. Germline CDR1 reads MNHEY; CDR2 reads SVGAGI. CDR3 amino acids: CASARSRGQGTEAFF. CDR3 in DNA: TGTGCCAGCGCCAGGAGCAGGGGGCAGGGAACTGAAGCTTTCTTT.

The chain joins TRBV10-1 to TRBJ2-3; possible D gene TRBD1, 6 bases. The germline V and J ends were trimmed by 2 bases and 2 bases, with 8 bases remaining between them. CDR3 length: 14 amino acids. CDR1 WNHNN and CDR2 SYGVQD come from the germline V gene (reference sequence). The CDR3 loop reads CASSEQGLTDTQYF. CDR3 nucleotide sequence: TGCGCCAGCAGTGAGCAGGGGCTCACAGATACGCAGTATTTT.

This sequence joins TRBV28 and TRBJ2-7; TRBD1 is a possible D gene (6 bases). This CDR3 is 12 amino acids long. Germline values: CDR1 MDHEN, CDR2 SYDVKM. V gave up 5 bases and J gave up 1 base, with 6 bases separating them. The CDR3 protein is CASSGQSYEQYF. CDR3 sequence (DNA): TGTGCCAGCAGTGGACAGTCCTACGAGCAGTACTTC.

The chain joins TRBV6-5 to TRBJ2-5, with 10 bases fitting TRBD1. Matching the DNA end better, TRBJ2-7 makes the J call doubtful. This CDR3 comprises 15 residues. Germline CDR1 MNHEY, CDR2 SVGAGI. CDR3 protein: CASSYSRTGGYEQYF. The DNA for the CDR3 is TGTGCCAGCAGTTACTCCCGGACAGGGGGCTACGAGCAGTACTTC.

The rearrangement links TRBV28 to TRBJ1-4, with D tentatively TRBD1 (5 bases). Germline-derived CDR1 and CDR2 are MDHEN and SYDVKM. The CDR3 sequence is 14 residues long. The V end was cut by 7 bases, the J end by 7 bases, with 16 bases between. Here the CDR3 DNA reads TGTGCCAGCACCCTCGCGGGGCTCGGTGAAAAACTGTTTTTT. Protein sequence: CASTLAGLGEKLFF.

The rearrangement joins TRBV5-1 to TRBJ1-1; the D gene is possibly TRBD1 (5 bases). This CDR3 contains 14 residues. Germline CDR1 reads SGHRS; CDR2 reads YFSETQ. V lost 2 bases and J 7 bases, leaving 15 bases between the germline ends. CDR3 bases: TGCGCCAGCAGCTTCGGGGGACTTTCTAATGAAGCTTTCTTT. This encodes CASSFGGLSNEAFF.

This clone was recorded only once. V usage is TRBV25-1 and J usage is TRBJ2-1; 14 positions agree with TRBD2. J gave up 7 bases and V 4 bases, and 6 bases lay outside the gene matches. CDR1 and CDR2 from the germline V gene are MGHDK and SYGVNS. The CDR3 is 16 residues long. The CDR3 protein is CASSAGTSGSGNEQFF. The CDR3 DNA reads TGTGCCAGCAGTGCCGGGACTAGCGGGAGTGGAAATGAGCAGTTCTTC.

The V and J genes are TRBV21-1 and TRBJ2-7; the tabulated D call, TRBD1, remains unverified against the DNA. TRBV21-1 is a known pseudogene. The CDR3 has 13 residues. The CDR3 region has the DNA TGTGCCAGCCTTGACAGGGGAACCTACGAGCAGTACTTC. It yields the protein CASLDRGTYEQYF.

The V gene is TRBV7-9, the J gene TRBJ1-1; possible D gene TRBD1, 6 bases. The CDR3 covers 15 residues. Trimming took off 2 bases at V and 3 bases at J, with 13 bases between the two ends. Germline V CDR1 and CDR2: SEHNR, FQNEAQ (reference sequence). In DNA, the CDR3 is TGTGCCAGCAGCTTAAGGGGGAACGGGGACACTGAAGCTTTCTTT. This translates into CASSLRGNGDTEAFF.

A remark on this clone: Other DNA sequences from this sample encode an identical CDR3 as well. The V gene is TRBV28, the J gene TRBJ1-5, with TRBD1 matching over 7 bases. V gave up 6 bases and J gave up 4 bases; unmatched junction bases: 6. The length of the CDR3 is 14 residues. Germline V gene sequence: CDR1 MDHEN, CDR2 SYDVKM. CDR3: CASSLRQGNQPQHF. The CDR3 nucleotides are TGTGCCAGCAGCCTCCGACAGGGAAATCAGCCCCAGCATTTT.

About this clone itself: Other DNA sequences of this sample code for an identical CDR3. V is TRBV7-9 and J is TRBJ2-3; TRBD2 is a possible D gene (6 bases). Germline V gene data show CDR1 as SEHNR and CDR2 as FQNEAQ (reference sequence). The CDR3 runs to 13 residues. V lost 2 bases, J lost 6 bases, and 9 bases lay in between. The CDR3: CASSLRETDTQYF. CDR3 in DNA: TGTGCCAGCAGCTTACGGGAGACCGATACGCAGTATTTT.

The V call is TRBV5-6, the J call TRBJ1-1; 7 bases align to TRBD1. After removal of 4 bases from V and 6 bases from J, the junction contained 15 bases not matched to a gene. Germline V gene sequence: CDR1 SGHDT, CDR2 YYEEEE. The CDR3 consists of 16 residues. Here the CDR3 DNA reads TGTGCCAGCAGCGGGAAACAGGGGAAGTCGGGGCCTGAAGCTTTCTTT. It translates to CASSGKQGKSGPEAFF. Full variable domain (outside the CDR3, taken from reference TRBV5-6 and TRBJ1-1): DAGVTQSPTHLIKTRGQQVTLRCSPKSGHDTVSWYQQALGQGPQFIFQYYEEEERQRGNFPDRFSGHQFPNYSSELNVNALLLGDSALYLCASSGKQGKSGPEAFFGQGTRLTVV.

The chain links TRBV9 to TRBJ1-2; D is undetermined. The length of the CDR3 is 14 residues. Trimming took 0 bases from V and 8 from J, leaving 14 bases between them. The germline V gene has CDR1 SGDLS and CDR2 YYNGEE. The CDR3 here is CASSVVGLGAGYTF. In DNA form, the CDR3 reads TGTGCCAGCAGCGTAGTGGGCCTCGGCGCGGGCTACACCTTC.